This TCR beta chain was recorded in a study of CD8 T cells in Susac syndrome. RNA totalling roughly 0.45 to 1 ug underwent reverse transcription with random hexamers. TCRdb fed the immunoSEQ multiplex PCR reads into MiXCR, producing one record per CDR3 protein. The table includes 78,000 or so distinct CDR3 sequences, 85% to 95% detected once. There are 13 residues in the CDR3. Trimming removed 4 bases at V and 8 bases at J, with 15 bases between. Per germline, CDR1 SGHKS and CDR2 YYEKEE (reference sequence). This TCR was sampled from a human donor with multiple sclerosis. The chain combines TRBV5-5 with TRBJ1-1; a possible D gene is TRBD1 (5 bases). The sample was CD8+ T cells from PBMCs. The chain's CDR3 is CASSEQAPQEAFF. CDR3 DNA sequence: TGTGCCAGCAGCGAACAGGCGCCGCAAGAAGCTTTCTTT.